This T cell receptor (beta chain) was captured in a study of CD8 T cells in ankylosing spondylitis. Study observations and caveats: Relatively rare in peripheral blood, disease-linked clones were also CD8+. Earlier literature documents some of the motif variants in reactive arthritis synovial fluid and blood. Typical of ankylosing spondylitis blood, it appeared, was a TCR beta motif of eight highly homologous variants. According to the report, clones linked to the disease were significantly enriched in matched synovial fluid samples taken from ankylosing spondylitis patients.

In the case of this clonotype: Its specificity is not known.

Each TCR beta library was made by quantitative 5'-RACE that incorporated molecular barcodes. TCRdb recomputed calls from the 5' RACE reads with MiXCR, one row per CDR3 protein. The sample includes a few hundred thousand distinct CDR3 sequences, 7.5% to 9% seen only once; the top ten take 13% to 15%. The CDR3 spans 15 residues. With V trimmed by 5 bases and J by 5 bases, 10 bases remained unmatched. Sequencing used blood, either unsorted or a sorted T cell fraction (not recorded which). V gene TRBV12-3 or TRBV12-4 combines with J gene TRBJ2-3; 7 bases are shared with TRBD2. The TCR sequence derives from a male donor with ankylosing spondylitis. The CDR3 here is CASSLDGRFVDTQYF. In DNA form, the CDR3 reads TGTGCCAGCAGTCTAGACGGGAGGTTTGTAGATACGCAGTATTTT.